This T cell receptor beta chain was retrieved from a study of shared clonotypes between healthy human individuals. Libraries were prepared by immunoSEQ multiplex PCR; TCRdb keeps only in-frame clonotypes and omits some of them. In the table there are roughly 640,000 clones, roughly 70% of which are singletons. The CDR3 consists of 14 residues. Germline values: CDR1 GTSNPN, CDR2 SVGIG (reference sequence). Trimming took 2 bases from V and 10 from J, leaving 18 bases between them. This clone was observed a single time. The receptor comes from a woman in her 30s in good health. Sequenced: memory CD4+ T cells sorted from blood. Subset specified: CD45RA-negative fraction. The genes are TRBV30 and TRBJ1-3; weak D call: TRBD1 (6 bases). CDR3 region: CAWSRGTGSLTIYF. The DNA of the CDR3 is TGTGCCTGGAGTCGGGGCACAGGGTCTTTAACCATATATTTT.